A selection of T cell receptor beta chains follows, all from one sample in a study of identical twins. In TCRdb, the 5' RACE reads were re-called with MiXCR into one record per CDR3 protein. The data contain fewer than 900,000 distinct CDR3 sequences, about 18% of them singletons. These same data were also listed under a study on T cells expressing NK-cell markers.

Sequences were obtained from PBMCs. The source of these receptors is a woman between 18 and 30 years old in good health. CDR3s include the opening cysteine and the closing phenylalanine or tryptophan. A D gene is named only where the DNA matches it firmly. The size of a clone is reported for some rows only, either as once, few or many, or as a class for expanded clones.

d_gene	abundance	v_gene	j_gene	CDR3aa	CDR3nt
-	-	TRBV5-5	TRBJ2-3	CAMSPGRPDTQYF	TGTGCCATGAGCCCCGGGCGTCCAGATACGCAGTATTTT
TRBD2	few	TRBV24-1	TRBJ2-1	CATSGTSGGENEQFF	TGTGCCACCAGCGGGACTAGCGGAGGAGAAAATGAGCAGTTCTTC
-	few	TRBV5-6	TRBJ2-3	CASSLSSLRGDTQYF	TGTGCCAGCAGCTTGAGTAGCCTCCGGGGAGATACGCAGTATTTT
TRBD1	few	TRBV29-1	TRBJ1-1	CSVGRDSLNTEAFF	TGCAGCGTTGGAAGGGACAGCCTGAACACTGAAGCTTTCTTT
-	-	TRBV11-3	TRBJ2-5	CASSLVGSDPETQYF	TGTGCCAGCAGCTTAGTGGGAAGTGATCCCGAGACCCAGTACTTC
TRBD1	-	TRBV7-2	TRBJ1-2	CASSQLGGGFYGYTF	TGTGCCAGCAGCCAGCTAGGGGGCGGCTTCTATGGCTACACCTTC
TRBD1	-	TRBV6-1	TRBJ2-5	CASSASGTGKKTQYF	TGTGCCAGCAGTGCCTCCGGGACAGGGAAGAAGACCCAGTACTTC
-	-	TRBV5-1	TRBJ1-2	CASSLGDGKYGYTF	TGCGCCAGCAGCTTAGGAGACGGAAAATATGGCTACACCTTC
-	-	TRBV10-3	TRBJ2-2	CAISDRVNTGELFF	TGTGCCATCAGTGACAGGGTGAACACCGGGGAGCTGTTTTTT
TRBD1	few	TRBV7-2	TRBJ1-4	CASSLGHRGGDEKLFF	TGTGCCAGCAGCTTAGGCCACAGGGGTGGTGATGAAAAACTGTTTTTT
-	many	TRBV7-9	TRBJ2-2	CASSLVLNTGELFF	TGCGCCAGCAGCTTGGTACTCAACACCGGGGAGCTGTTTTTT
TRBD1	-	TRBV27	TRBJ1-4	CASSPGGAGEKLFF	TGTGCCAGCAGCCCAGGGGGTGCAGGTGAAAAACTGTTTTTT
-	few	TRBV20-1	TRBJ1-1	CSAKGPLEAEAFF	TGCAGTGCTAAGGGCCCTCTGGAGGCTGAAGCTTTCTTT
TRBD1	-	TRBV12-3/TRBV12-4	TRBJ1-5	CASSYLQGVVHF	TGTGCCAGCAGTTACCTTCAGGGGGTAGTGCATTTT
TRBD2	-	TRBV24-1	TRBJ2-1	CATSDRTSGNGEQFF	TGTGCCACCAGTGACCGGACTAGCGGGAACGGTGAGCAGTTCTTC
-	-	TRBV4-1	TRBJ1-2	CASSQVQTGGGYTF	TGCGCCAGCAGCCAAGTGCAGACAGGCGGTGGCTACACCTTC
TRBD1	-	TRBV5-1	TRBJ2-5	CASSLTGVETQYF	TGTGCCAGCAGCCTGACAGGGGTAGAGACCCAGTACTTC
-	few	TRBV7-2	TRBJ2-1	CASSSRVGTEQFF	TGTGCCAGCAGCTCCAGGGTGGGTACTGAGCAGTTCTTC
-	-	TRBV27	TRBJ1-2	CASSSLRGGYTF	TGTGCCAGCAGCTCCCTCCGTGGGGGCTACACCTTC
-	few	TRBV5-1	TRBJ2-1	CASSLGSGLNEQFF	TGCGCCAGCAGCTTGGGTTCCGGTCTTAATGAGCAGTTCTTC
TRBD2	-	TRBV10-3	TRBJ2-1	CAISEFGLAGSSSYNEQFF	TGTGCCATCAGTGAGTTCGGACTAGCGGGATCCAGCTCCTACAATGAGCAGTTCTTC
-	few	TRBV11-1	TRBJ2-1	CASSPTATRGPLYNEQFF	TGTGCCAGCAGCCCTACCGCGACACGGGGGCCTCTATACAATGAGCAGTTCTTC
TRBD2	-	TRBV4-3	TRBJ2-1	CASSRSSGPSYNEQFF	TGCGCCAGCAGCCGATCTAGCGGACCTTCTTACAATGAGCAGTTCTTC
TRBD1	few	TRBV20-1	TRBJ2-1	CSAHTGGGEQFF	TGCAGTGCTCACACAGGGGGAGGTGAGCAGTTCTTC
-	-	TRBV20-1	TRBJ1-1	CSALHPLVNTEAFF	TGCAGTGCGCTACATCCCTTGGTCAACACTGAAGCTTTCTTT
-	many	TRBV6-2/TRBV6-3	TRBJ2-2	CASSYSRTGELFF	TGTGCCAGCAGTTACTCGCGAACCGGGGAGCTGTTTTTT
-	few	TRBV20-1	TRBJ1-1	CSASRGTFEAFF	TGCAGTGCTAGTCGGGGGACCTTTGAAGCTTTCTTT
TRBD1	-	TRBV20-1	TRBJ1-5	CSADRTGINQPQHF	TGCAGTGCGGATAGGACAGGGATAAATCAGCCCCAGCATTTT
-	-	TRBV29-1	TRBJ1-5	CSVGAQGTAQHF	TGCAGCGTTGGGGCCCAGGGAACAGCCCAGCATTTT
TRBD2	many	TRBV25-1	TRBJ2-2	CASKAAGAGELFF	TGTGCCAGCAAAGCGGCGGGGGCCGGGGAGCTGTTTTTT
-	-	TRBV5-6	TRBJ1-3	CASSLVGQNSGNTIYF	TGTGCCAGCAGCTTGGTTGGGCAGAACTCTGGAAACACCATATATTTT
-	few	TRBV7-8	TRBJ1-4	CASSLFSRLLEGFNEKLFF	TGTGCCAGCAGCTTATTTAGCCGTCTATTGGAAGGGTTTAATGAAAAACTGTTTTTT